The clone carrying this T cell receptor beta chain occurred many times. Antigen unknown. V lost 4 bases, J lost 3 bases, and 8 bases stayed unmatched. The germline V gene encodes CDR1 SGHTA and CDR2 FQGTGA. The CDR3 loop spans 16 amino acids. This record comes from a study of T cells in Graves' hyperthyroidism and ophthalmopathy. Study-level findings and limits: The model identified upcoming ophthalmopathy a median approximately six months ahead of onset. In blood, most of the thyroid clonotypes expanded above 0.001 were also present.

RNA transcripts provided the source from which TCR beta CDR3 regions were amplified. The primer set for the first-round RT-PCR of the TCR CDR3 was HTBI. TCRdb redid the calling of the multiplex PCR reads with MiXCR, one entry per CDR3 protein. This table holds a few hundred thousand distinct CDR3 sequences, roughly 15% found once. Ophthalmopathy patients all had a Clinical Activity Score of at least 3, a NOSPECS grade of at least 4 and disease under 3 months old. Clinical symptoms, serum thyroxine, TRAb, thyroid ultrasound and orbital computed tomography informed diagnoses. V gene TRBV7-3 combines with J gene TRBJ2-2; 7 positions match TRBD2. This receptor was taken from a woman aged 55-70 years with Graves' ophthalmopathy. The sequencing input was blood. This chain's CDR3 is CASSSPSGGDTGELFF. The CDR3 DNA follows: TGTGCCAGCAGCTCCCCTAGCGGAGGGGACACCGGGGAGCTGTTTTTT.